This T cell receptor beta chain was captured by sequencing in a study of T cells in Graves' hyperthyroidism and ophthalmopathy. TCR beta CDR3 regions were amplified from RNA. A first-round RT-PCR of the TCR CDR3 used the HTBI primer set. TCRdb analysed the multiplex PCR reads with MiXCR anew, one entry per CDR3 protein. The sample records 450,000 to 500,000 distinct CDR3 sequences, around a fifth being singletons. About this clonotype itself: Its specificity is unknown.

The V end lost 6 bases, the J end lost 4 bases, and 24 bases lay between the germline ends. CDR3 length: 17 amino acids. The study, taken as a whole, reports: Most thyroid clonotypes expanded above 0.001 appeared in blood too. Stable hyperthyroidism was separated from ophthalmopathy by a model based on 13 V-J features.

Subjects with ophthalmopathy showed a Clinical Activity Score no lower than 3, a NOSPECS grade no lower than 4, and a duration shorter than 3 months. A roughly 9.1 ml volume of fresh peripheral blood provided the PBMCs. This receptor was taken from a woman aged 70-85 years with Graves' ophthalmopathy. This chain joins TRBV12-3 or TRBV12-4 and TRBJ1-2, with D perhaps matching TRBD1 (5 bases). Sequenced material: blood. The CDR3 nucleotides read TGTGCCAGCAGCTTATTCAGGACGGAGGTTCAGGGCTATGGCTACACCTTC. Translating gives CASSLFRTEVQGYGYTF.